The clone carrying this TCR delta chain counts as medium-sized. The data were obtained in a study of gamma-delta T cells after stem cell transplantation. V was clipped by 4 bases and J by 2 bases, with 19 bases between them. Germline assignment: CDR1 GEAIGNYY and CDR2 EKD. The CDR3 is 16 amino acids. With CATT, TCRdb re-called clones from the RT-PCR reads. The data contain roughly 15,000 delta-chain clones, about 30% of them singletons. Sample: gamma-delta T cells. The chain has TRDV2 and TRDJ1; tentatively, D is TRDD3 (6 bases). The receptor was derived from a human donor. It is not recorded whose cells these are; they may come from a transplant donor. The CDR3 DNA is TGTGCCTGTGAAGAGGGGGGAGGACGCAAGACCGATAAACTCATCTTT. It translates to CACEEGGGRKTDKLIF.